These T cell receptor beta chains were read from a single sample in a study of cytomegalovirus exposure and HLA in healthy donors. TCRdb's copy holds only in-frame clones and misses some; the assay was immunoSEQ multiplex PCR. This table lists around 130,000 clones. The specimen sequenced was PBMCs. The receptors originated from a woman aged 60-75 years in good health and CMV-seronegative. The conserved cysteine and the conserved F or W are not part of the CDR3 here. Fields, in order: V gene, CDR3 protein.

>TRBV6-6
ASSSPGGEQY
>TRBV5-1
ASSLPGMTYEQY
>TRBV6-5
ASRGQGNQPQH
>TRBV12-5
ASGLAGLPGADTQY
>TRBV29-1
SVAKREGRYEQY
>TRBV27
ASSPYTSGRLYNEQF
>TRBV6-1
ASSPRSSGNTIY
>TRBV27
ASSLSKPPYEQY
>TRBV5-1
ASSWGASGYNEQF
>TRBV10-3
AISSRVDEAF
>TRBV10-3
AISDVGGANYGYT
>TRBV7-3
ASSEVPGADNEQF
>TRBV5-1
ASSLVGQGQSGANVLT
>TRBV27
ASSLTSGRAGGYEQY
>TRBV6-6
ASMGGNTEAF
>TRBV29-1
SAPGGSGYT
>TRBV18
ASSTRDRGRGYT
>TRBV6-5
ASGIRGPDTQY
>TRBV28
ASRTGTGWDSNQPQH
>TRBV20-1
SASSGETQY
>TRBV5-1
ASSLQGYNSPLH
>TRBV7-2
ASSFPRSYGYT
>TRBV2
ASSKKTGGPPEAF
>TRBV5-1
ASSLEAGALYEQY
>TRBV5-1
ASSLATSGTTDTQY
>TRBV6-5
ASSYSGTKAYEQY
>TRBV5-1
ASSIGGYEQF
>TRBV21-1
ASRLSDRAVSGNTIY
>TRBV6-6
ASSYSRSQETQY
>TRBV5-1
ASSLVTGGLNTQY
>TRBV5-8
ASSPGGSGRANEQF
>TRBV9
ASSPWTQETQY
>TRBV28
ASTEGGVGEKLF
>TRBV5-6
ASSLRLAGERYNEQF
>TRBV20-1
SASLSGEQF
>TRBV19
ASTGDRGFNQPQH
>TRBV5-1
ASSYREPYEQY
>TRBV5-8
ASSLDGGELF
>TRBV5-4
ASSLGGRAYEQY
>TRBV7-8
ASRPSRVASGRQGSEQY